This T cell receptor (beta chain) was documented in a study of tumor and adjacent non-tumor tissue in lung cancer. Study results and caveats: Compared with tumor, normal lung showed significantly lower TCR diversity.

Germline CDR1 reads MNHEY; CDR2 reads SVGEGT. The CDR3 covers 14 residues. V dropped 6 bases and J dropped 8 bases, with 16 bases sitting between them. The template was RNA from unsorted bulk tissue. Distant lung tissue was collected more than 3 cm away from the tumor edge. The library came from three nested PCR rounds adapted from ARM-PCR protocols. MiXCR, run by TCRdb on the multiplex PCR reads, gives a single entry per CDR3 protein. The table lists 75,000 to 80,000 distinct CDR3 sequences, 76% of them singletons. Turning to this clonotype: Its antigen is currently unknown.

The sequence derives from a man aged 65-85 years with non-small cell lung cancer. V usage is TRBV6-2 or TRBV6-3 and J usage is TRBJ2-2, with a possible D match to TRBD2 (6 bases). The sequenced sample was distant non-tumor lung tissue. CDR3 nucleotide sequence: TGTGCCAGCAGACGCGGGATCTCAGTTGGGGAGCTGTTTTTT. It translates to CASRRGISVGELFF.